This T cell receptor beta chain was found in a study of CD8 T cells in ankylosing spondylitis. TCRdb analysed the 5' RACE reads with MiXCR anew, one entry per CDR3 protein. Of under 200,000 distinct CDR3 sequences in the sample, 11% were seen once. This clonotype appeared a few times. The CDR3 has 16 residues. The V gene lost 5 bases and the J gene lost 0 bases, with 12 bases spanning the gap. Germline assignment: CDR1 SGHRS and CDR2 YFSETQ. Sequencing was done on a sample of blood, either unsorted or a sorted T cell fraction (not recorded which). The chain combines TRBV5-1 with TRBJ2-6, with D possibly being TRBD2 (6 bases). This TCR was sampled from a male donor with ankylosing spondylitis or in good health (not recorded which). The CDR3 spells CASSLGGISGANVLTF. The CDR3 bases are TGCGCCAGCAGTCTCGGAGGGATCTCTGGGGCCAACGTCCTGACTTTC.